Following are 29 T cell receptor beta chains from one sample sequenced in a study of control samples from healthy donors and cancer patients. The protocol was immunoSEQ multiplex PCR, while the TCRdb copy is restricted to in-frame clones and leaves out a portion. The sample shows about 120,000 clones, just over 90% of them seen only once. Sequencing was done on a sample of PBMCs. These receptors all stem from a man aged 50-59 years with head and neck cancer.

CDR3 protein: CASSLGGGRTNTEAFF. Written as DNA, the CDR3 is TGTGCCAGCAGCTTAGGGGGAGGGCGGACGAACACTGAAGCTTTCTTT. This chain links TRBV7-9 with TRBJ1-1; D unclear. The CDR3 extends over 16 amino acids. Between the trimmed V and J ends, which lost 1 base and 1 base, there was a span of 13 bases. Germline values: CDR1 SEHNR, CDR2 FQNEAQ (reference sequence).

The chain is built from TRBV9 and TRBJ2-7; D may be TRBD1 or TRBD2 (5 bases each). The CDR3 is 15 amino acids. In germline, CDR1 is SGDLS, CDR2 YYNGEE. The ends were cut back, 4 bases at V and 4 bases at J, with 18 bases in the middle. The CDR3 loop is CASSRQGTGSYEQYF. Written as DNA, the CDR3 is TGTGCCAGCAGCCGCCAAGGGACCGGGTCTTACGAGCAGTACTTC.

The chain recombines TRBV30 with TRBJ1-1; perhaps TRBD1 as D (5 bases). The V and J ends lost 1 base and 1 base respectively, with 16 bases between them. The germline gives CDR1 GTSNPN, CDR2 SVGIG (reference sequence). The CDR3 is 16 amino acids. CDR3 nucleotides: TGTGCCTGGAGTGATCCCTTGGGGGATTGGAACACTGAAGCTTTCTTT. Residues: CAWSDPLGDWNTEAFF.

The gene calls are TRBV24-1 and TRBJ1-2, with 9 bases identical to TRBD1. The CDR3 length is 12 residues. Germline V lookup: CDR1 KGHDR, CDR2 SFDVKD. The J segment lost 9 bases and the V segment lost 9 bases, leaving 7 bases of the junction unmatched. DNA of the CDR3: TGTGCCACCCAGGGACAGGGTACACGCTACACCTTC. This codes for CATQGQGTRYTF.

This clone appeared a few times. The gene calls are TRBV5-6 and TRBJ1-1; D gene uncertain. The CDR3 is made up of 17 amino acids. From germline, CDR1 is SGHDT and CDR2 YYEEEE. Trimming removed 1 base from V and 1 base from J, with 17 bases in between. The CDR3 loop reads CASSLSFSRAQNTEAFF. In DNA form, the CDR3 reads TGTGCCAGCAGCTTGTCTTTCTCCCGGGCCCAGAACACTGAAGCTTTCTTT.

As concerns this clone: Other DNA variants within this sample encode the same CDR3. V gene TRBV18 combines with J gene TRBJ1-5; no clear D gene. This CDR3 region has 13 residues. In germline, CDR1 is KGHSH, CDR2 LQKENI. V dropped 2 bases and J dropped 4 bases, with 6 bases sitting between them. The DNA for the CDR3 is TGTGCCAGCTCACCAGGGAATAATCAGCCCCAGCATTTT. Protein product: CASSPGNNQPQHF.

The chain recombines TRBV30 with TRBJ2-7; D may be TRBD1 or TRBD2 (6 bases each). The CDR3 covers 13 residues. The germline V gene has CDR1 GTSNPN and CDR2 SVGIG (reference sequence). Deletions cut 0 bases from V and 7 bases from J, with 13 bases between. The DNA of the CDR3 is TGTGCCTGGAGTGTCGGTCAGGGGAGGGAGCAGTACTTC. Translation: CAWSVGQGREQYF.

In this sample, this clone turned up once. Other DNA sequences of this sample code for an identical CDR3. This chain joins TRBV4-2 and TRBJ1-5; D call uncertain. The germline V gene has CDR1 LGHNA and CDR2 YNFKEQ. There are 13 residues in the CDR3. The V gene lost 0 bases and the J gene lost 4 bases, with 4 bases spanning the gap. DNA for the CDR3: TGTGCCAGCAGCCAAGATCTGAATCAGCCCCAGCATTTT. Amino acid sequence: CASSQDLNQPQHF.

The chain combines TRBV7-3 with TRBJ2-1; the D gene is possibly TRBD2 (7 bases). CDR1 is SGHTA, CDR2 FQGTGA, per germline. This CDR3 comprises 16 residues. Trimming stripped 1 base from V and 5 bases from J, with 15 bases between. This chain's CDR3 is CASSLRLGEGDNEQFF. CDR3 sequence (DNA): TGTGCCAGCAGCTTAAGGCTCGGGGAGGGGGACAATGAGCAGTTCTTC.

The chain recombines TRBV18 with TRBJ1-2, with unresolved D. CDR3 size: 13 residues. V was clipped by 0 bases and J by 7 bases, with 9 bases between them. CDR1 and CDR2 from the germline V gene are KGHSH and LQKENI. CDR3 in DNA: TGTGCCAGCTCACCACCTCAGAAACCTGGCTACACCTTC. As protein: CASSPPQKPGYTF.

This chain connects TRBV4-3 to TRBJ1-6; D unclear. The CDR3 length is 16 residues. Trimming left V 4 bases short and J 0 bases short, with 10 bases between. Germline V lookup: CDR1 LGHNA, CDR2 YSLEER. This CDR3 reads CASSLEPSSYNSPLHF. The CDR3, as DNA: TGCGCCAGCAGCCTTGAGCCGAGCTCCTATAATTCACCCCTCCACTTT.

This chain links TRBV3-1 (or the pseudogene TRBV3-2) with TRBJ2-3; D unresolved. The CDR3 spans 12 residues. Trimming shortened V by 5 bases and J by 2 bases, and 5 bases separated the two germline ends. CDR1 and CDR2 (germline): LGHDT, YNNKEL (reference sequence). In DNA, the CDR3 is TGTGCCAGCAGCTCGACCACAGATACGCAGTATTTT. Translating it yields CASSSTTDTQYF.

The V and J genes are TRBV28 and TRBJ2-7; D gene uncertain. Germline-derived CDR1 and CDR2 are MDHEN and SYDVKM. The CDR3 has 14 residues. The V end was cut by 3 bases, the J end by 2 bases, with 11 bases between. The CDR3 spells CASSFSDDTYEQYF. CDR3 nucleotide sequence: TGTGCCAGCAGTTTCTCTGATGATACCTACGAGCAGTACTTC.

CDR3 sequence reads: CASTAGLAGSEQYF. CDR3 in DNA: TGTGCCAGCACCGCGGGACTAGCGGGGTCTGAGCAGTACTTC. This chain links TRBV28 with TRBJ2-7; 13 nucleotides align to TRBD2. V lost 7 bases, J lost 7 bases, and 7 bases stayed unmatched. Germline lookup yields CDR1 MDHEN and CDR2 SYDVKM. CDR3 size: 14 residues.

The V and J genes are TRBV5-5 and TRBJ1-1; weak D call: TRBD1 (6 bases). V lost 2 bases to trimming and J lost 1 base, with 18 bases between them. The CDR3 spans 17 residues. Germline-derived CDR1 and CDR2 are SGHKS and YYEKEE (reference sequence). For the CDR3, the DNA is TGTGCCAGCAGCTTCACGGGACAACTAAGAAGGAACACTGAAGCTTTCTTT. It is translated as CASSFTGQLRRNTEAFF.

The J gene is TRBJ2-2, the V gene TRBV6-2 or TRBV6-3; possibly TRBD1 or TRBD2 for D (5 bases each). V was trimmed by 3 bases and J by 2 bases, leaving 10 bases between them. This CDR3 is built from 15 residues. Germline CDR1 MNHEY, CDR2 SVGEGT. The CDR3 loop reads CASSYGTVNTGELFF. As DNA, the CDR3 is TGTGCCAGCAGTTATGGGACGGTTAACACCGGGGAGCTGTTTTTT.

The V call is TRBV11-2, the J call TRBJ1-1, with TRBD1 matching over 11 bases. J gave up 1 base and V 3 bases, and 4 bases lay outside the gene matches. CDR1 and CDR2 (germline): SGHAT, FQNNGV. This CDR3 region has 16 residues. The CDR3 spells CASSLWTGGSNTEAFF. The CDR3 coding sequence is TGTGCCAGCAGCTTGTGGACAGGGGGCTCGAACACTGAAGCTTTCTTT.

This chain uses TRBV7-2 with TRBJ2-7; 10 nucleotides line up with TRBD1. Per germline, CDR1 SGHTA and CDR2 FQGNSA. The CDR3 is 14 amino acids. With 5 bases clipped from V and 3 bases from J, the junction kept 4 bases outside the gene matches. The CDR3 region has the DNA TGTGCCAGCAGCGAAGGACAGGGGGACTACGAGCAGTACTTC. Its translation: CASSEGQGDYEQYF.

The chain combines TRBV5-4 with TRBJ1-6, with unresolved D. In germline, CDR1 is SGHNT, CDR2 YYREEE (reference sequence). V lost 2 bases, J lost 0 bases, and 9 bases lay in between. This CDR3 spans 16 amino acids. CDR3 amino acids: CASSLNFRSYNSPLHF. The CDR3 bases are TGTGCCAGCAGCTTAAACTTTCGCTCCTATAATTCACCCCTCCACTTT.

This clone was seen once. The rearrangement links TRBV7-2 to TRBJ1-1; D may be TRBD1 (6 bases). Germline V gene data show CDR1 as SGHTA and CDR2 as FQGNSA. Trimming took 4 bases from V and 2 from J, leaving 17 bases between them. The CDR3 loop spans 16 amino acids. In DNA, the CDR3 is TGTGCCAGCAGCTCTACCACCGACAGGATCAACACTGAAGCTTTCTTT. Its translation is CASSSTTDRINTEAFF.

This rearrangement joins TRBV6-6 to TRBJ1-6, with no clear D. V lost 3 bases to trimming and J lost 5 bases, with 11 bases between them. The CDR3 has 15 amino acids. Germline CDR1 and CDR2: MNHNY and SVGAGI (reference sequence). DNA of the CDR3: TGTGCCAGCAGTTATACTTCGTCGGATAATTCACCCCTCCACTTT. Translation gives CASSYTSSDNSPLHF.

The rearrangement uses TRBV24-1 and TRBJ2-2, with D possibly matching TRBD2 (7 bases). V shed 7 bases and J shed 5 bases, with 13 bases lying between them. The germline gives CDR1 KGHDR, CDR2 SFDVKD. This CDR3 spans 14 amino acids. CDR3 sequence (DNA): TGTGCCACCAGCCGCGGGGGCAGAACCGGGGAGCTGTTTTTT. As protein: CATSRGGRTGELFF.

V and J are TRBV2 and TRBJ2-3; the match to TRBD1 covers 8 bases. V gave up 4 bases and J gave up 0 bases; unmatched junction bases: 3. CDR3 length equals 15 residues. Germline CDR1 reads SNHLY; CDR2 reads FYNNEI. In DNA, the CDR3 is TGTGCCAGCAGTGGACAGGGGTTGAGCACAGATACGCAGTATTTT. Amino acid sequence: CASSGQGLSTDTQYF.

The chain links TRBV7-3 to TRBJ1-6; D gene unclear. The germline V gene has CDR1 SGHTA and CDR2 FQGTGA. The CDR3 has 14 amino acids. Trimming cost V 2 bases and J 5 bases, with 7 bases left between them. DNA of the CDR3: TGTGCCAGCAGCTTAGGGCAGCATAATTCACCCCTCCACTTT. Residues: CASSLGQHNSPLHF.

This sequence joins TRBV21-1 and TRBJ2-5. TRBV21-1 is marked as a pseudogene. There are 18 residues in the CDR3. CDR3 coding DNA: TGTGCCAGCAGCAAAGAGCCCGGGGCGGGTGGGTACCAAGAGACCCAGTACTTC. Amino acids: CASSKEPGAGGYQETQYF.

The chain is built from TRBV19 and TRBJ2-1; D is unresolved. This CDR3 has 15 amino acids. Germline loops: CDR1 LNHDA, CDR2 SQIVND (reference sequence). Trimming took off 3 bases at V and 3 bases at J, with 12 bases between the two ends. The CDR3 DNA reads TGTGCCAGTAGTATGGAAGGGCACTTCTACAATGAGCAGTTCTTC. Residues: CASSMEGHFYNEQFF.

This sequence joins TRBV11-2 and TRBJ1-6; D is unresolved. The CDR3 spans 13 residues. CDR1 and CDR2 from the germline V gene are SGHAT and FQNNGV. Trimming took off 0 bases at V and 9 bases at J, with 6 bases between the two ends. The CDR3 region has the DNA TGTGCCAGCAGCTTAGAAAGGTTTTCACCCCTCCACTTT. This codes for CASSLERFSPLHF.

V usage is TRBV6-2 or TRBV6-3 and J usage is TRBJ1-5; 8 nucleotides align to TRBD1. The CDR3 sequence is 15 residues long. V shed 5 bases, J shed 11 bases, and the junction held 14 bases outside the gene matches. From germline, CDR1 is MNHEY and CDR2 SVGEGT. DNA for the CDR3: TGTGCCAGCAGTGAGGACAGGGCGACCCTCCGGTCCCAGCATTTT. This gives the protein CASSEDRATLRSQHF.

This clone was observed a few times. The chain recombines TRBV7-9 with TRBJ1-5; D gene unclear. This CDR3 region has 14 residues. V was clipped by 3 bases and J by 4 bases, with 10 bases between them. Germline V lookup: CDR1 SEHNR, CDR2 FQNEAQ (reference sequence). The CDR3, as DNA: TGTGCCAGCAGCTTGGTCGGGGAGAATCAGCCCCAGCATTTT. Protein sequence: CASSLVGENQPQHF.